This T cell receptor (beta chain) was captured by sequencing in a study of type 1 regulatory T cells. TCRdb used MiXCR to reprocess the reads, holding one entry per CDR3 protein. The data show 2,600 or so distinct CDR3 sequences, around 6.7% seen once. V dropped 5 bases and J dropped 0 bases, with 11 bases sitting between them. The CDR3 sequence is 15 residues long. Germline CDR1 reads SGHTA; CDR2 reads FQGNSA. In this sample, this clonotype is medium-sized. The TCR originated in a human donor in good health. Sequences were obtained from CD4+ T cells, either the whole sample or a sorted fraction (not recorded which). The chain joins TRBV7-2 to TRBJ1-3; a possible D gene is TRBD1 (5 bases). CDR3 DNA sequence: TGTGCCAGCAGCCCACAGGTCTCCTCTGGAAACACCATATATTTT. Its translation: CASSPQVSSGNTIYF.